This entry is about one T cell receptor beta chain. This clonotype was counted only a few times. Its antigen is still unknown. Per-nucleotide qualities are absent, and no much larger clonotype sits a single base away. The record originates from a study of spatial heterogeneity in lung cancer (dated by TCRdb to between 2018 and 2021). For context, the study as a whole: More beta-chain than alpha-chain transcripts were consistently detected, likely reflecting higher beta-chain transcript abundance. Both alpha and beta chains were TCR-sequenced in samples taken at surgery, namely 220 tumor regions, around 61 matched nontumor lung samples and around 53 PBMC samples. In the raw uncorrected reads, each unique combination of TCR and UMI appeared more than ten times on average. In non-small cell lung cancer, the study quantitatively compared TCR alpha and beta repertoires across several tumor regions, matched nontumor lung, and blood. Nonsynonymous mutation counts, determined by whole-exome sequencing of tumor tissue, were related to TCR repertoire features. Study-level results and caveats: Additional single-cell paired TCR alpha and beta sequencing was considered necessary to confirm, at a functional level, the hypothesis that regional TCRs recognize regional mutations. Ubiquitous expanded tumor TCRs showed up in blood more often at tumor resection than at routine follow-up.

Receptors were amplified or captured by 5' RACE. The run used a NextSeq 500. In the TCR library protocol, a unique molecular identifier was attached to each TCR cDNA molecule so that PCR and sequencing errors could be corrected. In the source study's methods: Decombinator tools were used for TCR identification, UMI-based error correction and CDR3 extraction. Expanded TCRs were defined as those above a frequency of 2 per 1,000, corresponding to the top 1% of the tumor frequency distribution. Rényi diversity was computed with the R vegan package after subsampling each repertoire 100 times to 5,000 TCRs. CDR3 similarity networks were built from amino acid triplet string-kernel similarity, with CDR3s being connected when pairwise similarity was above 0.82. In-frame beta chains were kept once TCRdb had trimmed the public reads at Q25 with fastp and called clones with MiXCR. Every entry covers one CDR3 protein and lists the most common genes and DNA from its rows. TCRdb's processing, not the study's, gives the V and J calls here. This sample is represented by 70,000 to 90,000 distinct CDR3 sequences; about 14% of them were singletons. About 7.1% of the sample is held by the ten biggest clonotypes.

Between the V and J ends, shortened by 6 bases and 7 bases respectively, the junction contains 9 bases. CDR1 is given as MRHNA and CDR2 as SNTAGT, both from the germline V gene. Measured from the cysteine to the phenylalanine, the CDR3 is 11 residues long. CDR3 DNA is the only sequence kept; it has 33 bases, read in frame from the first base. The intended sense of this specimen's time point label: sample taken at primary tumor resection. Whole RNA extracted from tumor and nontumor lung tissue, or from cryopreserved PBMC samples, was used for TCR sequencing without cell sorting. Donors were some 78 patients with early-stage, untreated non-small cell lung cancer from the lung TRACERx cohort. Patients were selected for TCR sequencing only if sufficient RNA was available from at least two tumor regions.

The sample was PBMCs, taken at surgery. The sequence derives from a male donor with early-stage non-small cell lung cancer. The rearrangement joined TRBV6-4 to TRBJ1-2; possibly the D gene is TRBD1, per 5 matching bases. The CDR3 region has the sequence CASRGVTGYTF. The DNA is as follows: TGTGCCAGCAGAGGGGTGACTGGCTACACCTTC.